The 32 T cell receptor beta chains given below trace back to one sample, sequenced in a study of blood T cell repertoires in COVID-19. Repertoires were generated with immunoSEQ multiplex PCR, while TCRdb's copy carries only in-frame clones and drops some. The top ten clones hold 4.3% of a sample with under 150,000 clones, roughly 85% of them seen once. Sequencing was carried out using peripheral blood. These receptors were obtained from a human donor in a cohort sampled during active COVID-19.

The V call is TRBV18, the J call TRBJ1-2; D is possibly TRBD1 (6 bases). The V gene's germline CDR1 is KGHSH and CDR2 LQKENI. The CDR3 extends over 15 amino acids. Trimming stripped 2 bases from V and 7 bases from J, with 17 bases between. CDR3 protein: CASSPWDTQGGGYTF. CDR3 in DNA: TGTGCCAGCTCACCATGGGACACCCAAGGGGGTGGCTACACCTTC.

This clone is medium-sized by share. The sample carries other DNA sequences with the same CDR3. CDR3 amino acids: CASSRAGGQTDTQYF. CDR3 bases: TGTGCCAGCAGCCGAGCGGGGGGCCAAACAGATACGCAGTATTTT. The rearrangement uses TRBV7-3 and TRBJ2-3, with TRBD2 identical over 9 bases. This CDR3 has 15 amino acids. Trimming took 5 bases from V and 3 from J; bases not matched to a gene: 6. Germline-derived CDR1 and CDR2 are SGHTA and FQGTGA.

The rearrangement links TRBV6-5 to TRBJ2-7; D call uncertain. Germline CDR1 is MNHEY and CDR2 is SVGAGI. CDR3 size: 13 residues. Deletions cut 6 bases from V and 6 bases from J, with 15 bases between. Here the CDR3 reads CASRASGDLEQYV. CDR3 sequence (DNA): TGTGCCAGCAGAGCATCTGGAGACCTCGAGCAGTACGTC.

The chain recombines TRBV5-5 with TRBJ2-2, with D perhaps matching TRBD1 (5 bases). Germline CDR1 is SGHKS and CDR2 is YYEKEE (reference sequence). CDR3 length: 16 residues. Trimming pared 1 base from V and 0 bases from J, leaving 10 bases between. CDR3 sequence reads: CASSLLRESNTGELFF. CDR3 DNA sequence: TGTGCCAGCAGCTTGCTCAGGGAATCGAACACCGGGGAGCTGTTTTTT.

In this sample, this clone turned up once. In DNA form, the CDR3 reads TGTGCCAGCAGCCCTGATTCGGACAGGGGATGGGGAACCTATAATTCACCCCTCCACTTT. Protein product: CASSPDSDRGWGTYNSPLHF. The V call is TRBV14, the J call TRBJ1-6, with TRBD1 matching over 9 bases. J was trimmed by 2 bases and V by 4 bases; bases with no gene match: 15. The CDR3 has 20 residues. CDR1 SGHDN and CDR2 FVKESK come from the germline V gene.

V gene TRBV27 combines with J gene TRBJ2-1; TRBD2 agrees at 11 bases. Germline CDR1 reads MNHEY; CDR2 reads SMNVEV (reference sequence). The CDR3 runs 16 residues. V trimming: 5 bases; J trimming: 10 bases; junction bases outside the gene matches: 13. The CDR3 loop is CASSPYGTSGLREQFF. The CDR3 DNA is TGTGCCAGCAGTCCTTACGGGACTAGCGGTCTACGGGAGCAGTTCTTC.

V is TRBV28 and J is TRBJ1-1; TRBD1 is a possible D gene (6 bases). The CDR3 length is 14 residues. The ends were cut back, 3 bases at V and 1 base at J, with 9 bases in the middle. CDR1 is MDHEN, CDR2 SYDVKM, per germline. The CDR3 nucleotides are TGTGCCAGCAGTTTCGGGACAACGAACACTGAAGCTTTCTTT. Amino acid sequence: CASSFGTTNTEAFF.

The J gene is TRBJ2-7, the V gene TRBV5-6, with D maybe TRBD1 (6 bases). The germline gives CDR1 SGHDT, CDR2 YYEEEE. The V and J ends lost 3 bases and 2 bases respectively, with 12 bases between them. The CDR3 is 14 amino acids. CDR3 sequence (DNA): TGTGCCAGCAGCTGGACGACAGGTACCTACGAGCAGTACGTC. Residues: CASSWTTGTYEQYV.

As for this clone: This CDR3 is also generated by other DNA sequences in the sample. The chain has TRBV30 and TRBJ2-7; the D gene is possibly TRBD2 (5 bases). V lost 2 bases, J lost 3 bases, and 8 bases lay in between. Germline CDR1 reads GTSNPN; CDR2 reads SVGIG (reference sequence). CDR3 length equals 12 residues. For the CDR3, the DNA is TGTGCCTGGAGTCCCGGAGGCTACGAGCAGTACGTC. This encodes CAWSPGGYEQYV.

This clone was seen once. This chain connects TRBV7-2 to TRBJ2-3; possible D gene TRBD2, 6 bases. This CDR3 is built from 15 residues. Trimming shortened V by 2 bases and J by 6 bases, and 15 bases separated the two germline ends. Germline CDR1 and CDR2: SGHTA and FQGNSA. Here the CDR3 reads CASSLSALAADTQYF. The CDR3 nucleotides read TGTGCCAGCAGCTTATCGGCACTAGCCGCTGATACGCAGTATTTT.

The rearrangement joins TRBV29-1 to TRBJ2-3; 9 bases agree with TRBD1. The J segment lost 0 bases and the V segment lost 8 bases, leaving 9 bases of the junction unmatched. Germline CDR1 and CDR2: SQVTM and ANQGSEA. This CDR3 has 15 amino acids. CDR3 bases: TGCAGCTCTAAAGGAGGGACAGGGAGCACAGATACGCAGTATTTT. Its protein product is CSSKGGTGSTDTQYF.

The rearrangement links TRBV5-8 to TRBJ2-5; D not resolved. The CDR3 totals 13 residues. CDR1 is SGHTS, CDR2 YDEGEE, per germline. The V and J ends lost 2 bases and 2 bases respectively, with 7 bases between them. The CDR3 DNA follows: TGTGCCAGCAGCTTTTTGCAGCAAGAGACCCAGTACTTC. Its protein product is CASSFLQQETQYF. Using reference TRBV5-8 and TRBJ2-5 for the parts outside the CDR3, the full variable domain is EAGVTQSPTHLIKTRGQQATLRCSPISGHTSVYWYQQALGLGLQFLLWYDEGEERNRGNFPPRFSGRQFPNYSSELNVNALELEDSALYLCASSFLQQETQYFGPGTRLLVL.

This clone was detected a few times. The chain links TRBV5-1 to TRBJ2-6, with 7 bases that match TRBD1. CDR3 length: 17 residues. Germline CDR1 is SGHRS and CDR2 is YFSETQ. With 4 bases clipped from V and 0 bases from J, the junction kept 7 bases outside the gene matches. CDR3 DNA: TGCGCCAGCAGCCCCACAGGGGCCTCCTCTGGGGCCAACGTCCTGACTTTC. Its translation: CASSPTGASSGANVLTF.

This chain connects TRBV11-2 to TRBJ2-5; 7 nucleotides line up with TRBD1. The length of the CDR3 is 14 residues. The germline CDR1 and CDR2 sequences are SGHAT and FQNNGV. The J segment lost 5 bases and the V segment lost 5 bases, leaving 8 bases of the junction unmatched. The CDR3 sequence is CASSLGNRGETQYF. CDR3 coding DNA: TGTGCCAGCAGCCTAGGGAACAGGGGTGAGACCCAGTACTTC.

CDR3 in DNA: TGTGCCTGGAGTGTACCGGGACAGGGGTCTCAGCCCCAGCATTTT. Its protein is CAWSVPGQGSQPQHF. The rearrangement uses TRBV30 and TRBJ1-5; TRBD1 matches 10 bases. This CDR3 comprises 15 residues. In germline, CDR1 is GTSNPN, CDR2 SVGIG (reference sequence). V shed 0 bases, J shed 6 bases, and the junction held 5 bases outside the gene matches. The full variable domain, in which reference TRBV30 and TRBJ1-5 provide the parts outside the CDR3, is SQTIHQWPATLVQPVGSPLSLECTVEGTSNPNLYWYRQAAGRGLQLLFYSVGIGQISSEVPQNLSASRPQDRQFILSSKKLLLSDSGFYLCAWSVPGQGSQPQHFGDGTRLSIL.

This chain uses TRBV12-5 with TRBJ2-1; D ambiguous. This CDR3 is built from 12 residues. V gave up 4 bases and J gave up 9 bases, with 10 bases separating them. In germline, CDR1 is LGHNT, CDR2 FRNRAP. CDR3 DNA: TGTGCTAGTGGTTCCTCCATCAGTGAGCAGTTCTTC. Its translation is CASGSSISEQFF. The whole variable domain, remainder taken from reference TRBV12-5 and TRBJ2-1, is DARVTQTPRHKVTEMGQEVTMRCQPILGHNTVFWYRQTMMQGLELLAYFRNRAPLDDSGMPKDRFSAEMPDATLATLKIQPSEPRDSAVYFCASGSSISEQFFGPGTRLTVL.

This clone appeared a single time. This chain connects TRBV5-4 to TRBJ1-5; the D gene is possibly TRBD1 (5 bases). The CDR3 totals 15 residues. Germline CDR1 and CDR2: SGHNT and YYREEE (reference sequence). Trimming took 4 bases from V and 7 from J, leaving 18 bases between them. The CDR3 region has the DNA TGTGCCAGCAGCCAAGGGGCAGAGTCAGGCCAGCCCCAGCATTTT. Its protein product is CASSQGAESGQPQHF. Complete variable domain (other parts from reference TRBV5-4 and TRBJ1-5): ETGVTQSPTHLIKTRGQQVTLRCSSQSGHNTVSWYQQALGQGPQFIFQYYREEENGRGNFPPRFSGLQFPNYSSELNVNALELDDSALYLCASSQGAESGQPQHFGDGTRLSIL.

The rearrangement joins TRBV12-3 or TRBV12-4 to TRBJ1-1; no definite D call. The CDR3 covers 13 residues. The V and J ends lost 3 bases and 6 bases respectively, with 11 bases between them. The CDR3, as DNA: TGTGCCAGCAGTTTTATCGCCGGGGCTGAAGCTTTCTTT. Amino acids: CASSFIAGAEAFF.

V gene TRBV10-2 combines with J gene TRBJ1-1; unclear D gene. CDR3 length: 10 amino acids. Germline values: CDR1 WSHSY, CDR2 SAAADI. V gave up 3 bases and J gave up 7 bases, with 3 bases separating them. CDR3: CASSDGEAFF. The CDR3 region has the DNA TGCGCCAGCAGTGACGGTGAAGCTTTCTTT.

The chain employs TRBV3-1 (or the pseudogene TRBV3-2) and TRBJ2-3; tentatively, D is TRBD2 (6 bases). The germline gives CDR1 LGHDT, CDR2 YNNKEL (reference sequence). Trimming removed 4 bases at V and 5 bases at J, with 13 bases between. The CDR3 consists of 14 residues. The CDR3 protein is CASSPRLGGDTQYF. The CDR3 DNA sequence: TGTGCCAGCAGCCCCCGACTAGGAGGAGATACGCAGTATTTT.

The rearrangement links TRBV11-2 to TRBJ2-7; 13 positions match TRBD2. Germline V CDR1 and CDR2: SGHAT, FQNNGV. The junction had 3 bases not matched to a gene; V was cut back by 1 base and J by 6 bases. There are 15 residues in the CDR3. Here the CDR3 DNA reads TGTGCCAGCAGCTTAGGGACTAGCGGGAGTTTCGAGCAGTACGTC. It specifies CASSLGTSGSFEQYV.

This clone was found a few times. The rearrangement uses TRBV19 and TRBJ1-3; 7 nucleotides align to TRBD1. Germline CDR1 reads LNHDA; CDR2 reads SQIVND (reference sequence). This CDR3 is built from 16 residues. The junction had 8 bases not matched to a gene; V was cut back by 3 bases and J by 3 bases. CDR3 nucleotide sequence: TGTGCCAGTAGTATTTTGACAGGGAGACGTGGAAACACCATATATTTT. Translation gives CASSILTGRRGNTIYF.

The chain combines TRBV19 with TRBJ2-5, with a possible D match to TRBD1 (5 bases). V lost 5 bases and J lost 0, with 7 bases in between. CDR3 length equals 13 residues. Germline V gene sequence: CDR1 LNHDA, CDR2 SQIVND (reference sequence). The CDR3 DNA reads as TGTGCCAGTAGTCCAGGGAACCAAGAGACCCAGTACTTC. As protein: CASSPGNQETQYF.

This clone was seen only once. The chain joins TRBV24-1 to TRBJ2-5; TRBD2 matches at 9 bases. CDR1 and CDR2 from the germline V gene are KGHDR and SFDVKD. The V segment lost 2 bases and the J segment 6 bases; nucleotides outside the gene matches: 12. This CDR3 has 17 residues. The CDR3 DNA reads TGTGCCACCAGTGATTCAGCGGGAGGAGGCTTGGTTAAGACCCAGTACTTC. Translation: CATSDSAGGGLVKTQYF.

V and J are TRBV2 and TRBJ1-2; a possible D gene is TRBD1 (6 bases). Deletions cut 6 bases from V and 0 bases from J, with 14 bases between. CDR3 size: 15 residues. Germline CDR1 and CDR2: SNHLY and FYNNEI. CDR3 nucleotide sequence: TGTGCCAGCAGCGTAGTGGACAGCCCTAACTATGGCTACACCTTC. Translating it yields CASSVVDSPNYGYTF.

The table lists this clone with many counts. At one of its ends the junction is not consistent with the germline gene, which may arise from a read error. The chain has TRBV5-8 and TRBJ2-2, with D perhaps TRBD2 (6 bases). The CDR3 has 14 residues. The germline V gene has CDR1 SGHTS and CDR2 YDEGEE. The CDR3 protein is CASSPTSGAGGLFF. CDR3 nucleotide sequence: TGTGCCAGCAGCCCAACGTCTGGGGCCGGGGGGCTGTTTTTT.

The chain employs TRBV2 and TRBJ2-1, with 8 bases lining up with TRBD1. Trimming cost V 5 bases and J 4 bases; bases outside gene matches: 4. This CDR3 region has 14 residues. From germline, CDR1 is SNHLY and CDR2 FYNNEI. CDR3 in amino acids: CASSPGTGYNEQFF. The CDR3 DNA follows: TGTGCCAGCAGTCCCGGGACAGGTTACAATGAGCAGTTCTTC. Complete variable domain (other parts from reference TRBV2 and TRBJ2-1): EPEVTQTPSHQVTQMGQEVILRCVPISNHLYFYWYRQILGQKVEFLVSFYNNEISEKSEIFDDQFSVERPDGSNFTLKIRSTKLEDSAMYFCASSPGTGYNEQFFGPGTRLTVL.

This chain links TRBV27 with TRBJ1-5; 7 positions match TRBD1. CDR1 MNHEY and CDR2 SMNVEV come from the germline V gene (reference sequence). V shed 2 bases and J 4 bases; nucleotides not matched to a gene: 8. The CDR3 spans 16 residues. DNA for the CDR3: TGTGCCAGCAGTTTAGGAGGGGGCGTGGGAAATCAGCCCCAGCATTTT. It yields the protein CASSLGGGVGNQPQHF.

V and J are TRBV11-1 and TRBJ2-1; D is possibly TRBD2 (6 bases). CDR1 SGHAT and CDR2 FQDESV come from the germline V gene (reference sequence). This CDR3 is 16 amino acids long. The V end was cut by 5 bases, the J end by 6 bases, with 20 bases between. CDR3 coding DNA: TGTGCCAGCAGCCAGGGATGGACCTTAGCGGTCAATGAGCAGTTCTTC. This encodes CASSQGWTLAVNEQFF.

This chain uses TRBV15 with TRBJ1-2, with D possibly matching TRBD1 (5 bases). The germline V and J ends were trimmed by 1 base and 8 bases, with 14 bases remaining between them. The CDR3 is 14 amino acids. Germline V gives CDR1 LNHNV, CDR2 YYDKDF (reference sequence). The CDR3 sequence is CATSRAIGGDGYTF. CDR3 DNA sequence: TGTGCCACCAGCAGAGCAATCGGGGGAGACGGCTACACCTTC.

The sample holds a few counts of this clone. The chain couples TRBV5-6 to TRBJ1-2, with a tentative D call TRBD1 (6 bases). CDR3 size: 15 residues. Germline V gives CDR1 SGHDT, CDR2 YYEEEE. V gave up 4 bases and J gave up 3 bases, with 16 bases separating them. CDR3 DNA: TGTGCCAGCAGCCCAGAGATGGACAGTGACTATGGCTACACCTTC. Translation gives CASSPEMDSDYGYTF.

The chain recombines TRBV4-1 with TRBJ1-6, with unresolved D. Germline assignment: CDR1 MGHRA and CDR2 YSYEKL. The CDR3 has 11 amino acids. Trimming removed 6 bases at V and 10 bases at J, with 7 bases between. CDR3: CASRVLSPLHF. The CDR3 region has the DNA TGCGCCAGCAGGGTTCTATCACCCCTCCACTTT.